This is a list of T cell receptor beta chains from one sample in a study of blood T cell repertoires in COVID-19. The method was immunoSEQ multiplex PCR; TCRdb's version includes in-frame clones alone and lacks a portion of them. The sample lists around 260,000 clones, more than 75% occurring once. The sequenced sample consisted of peripheral blood. The source of these receptors is a man aged 35 to 55 who had recovered from COVID-19. Both conserved end residues are part of each CDR3. The D gene is left open where the match is weak. Where a row states a size, it is once, few, many or the class of an expanded clone; other rows omit it.

TRBV19	TRBJ2-7	NA	NA	TGTGCCAGTAGTATCGGCGGCTACGAGCAGTACTTC	CASSIGGYEQYF
TRBV5-1	TRBJ2-7	TRBD2	NA	TGCGCCAGCAGCCCAGGACTAGCGGGGGGAATCGAGCAGTACTTC	CASSPGLAGGIEQYF
TRBV19	TRBJ1-5	NA	few	TGTGCCAGTAGTATAAACTGGCAGGTGAAGATTAGCAATCAGCCCCAGCATTTT	CASSINWQVKISNQPQHF
TRBV7-2	TRBJ1-3	TRBD1	once	TGTGCCAGCAGCTTAGGTACAGGGGCTGGAAACACCATATATTTT	CASSLGTGAGNTIYF
TRBV21-1	TRBJ2-7	NA	once	TGTGCCAGCAGCCCCCCCCGCGGGGTTTACGAGCAGTACTTC	CASSPPRGVYEQYF
TRBV3-1/TRBV3-2	TRBJ2-7	NA	NA	TGTGCCAGCAGCCAAGCCTCCCCCGCAGGGGTCGAGCAGTACTTC	CASSQASPAGVEQYF
TRBV30	TRBJ2-1	NA	NA	TGTGCCTGGTTCACAGGGCATGAGCAGTTCTTC	CAWFTGHEQFF
TRBV9	TRBJ1-1	TRBD1	few	TGTGCCAGCAGCCTAGGACAGGTGAACACTGAAGCTTTCTTT	CASSLGQVNTEAFF
TRBV3-1/TRBV3-2	TRBJ2-1	TRBD2	NA	TGTGCCAGCAGCCATGGGGGAGGGCCACGGGAGCAGTTCTTC	CASSHGGGPREQFF
TRBV6-5	TRBJ1-6	TRBD1	few	TGTGCCAGCAGATCCCCAGGGGGGAATTCACCCCTCCACTTT	CASRSPGGNSPLHF
TRBV12-5	TRBJ1-1	NA	NA	TGTGCTAGTGGTGCGGGGGACACTGAAGCTTTCTTT	CASGAGDTEAFF
TRBV30	TRBJ2-3	NA	NA	TGTGCCTGGAGTGCCGGCGCCGGGATTAGGACAGATACGCAGTATTTT	CAWSAGAGIRTDTQYF
TRBV7-9	TRBJ1-4	NA	NA	TGTGCCAGCACCCGACAGGATAATGAAAAACTGTTTTTT	CASTRQDNEKLFF
TRBV2	TRBJ2-7	NA	NA	TGTGCCAGCAGTGATGTGTTTTTGGCCGTCTACGAGCAGTACTTC	CASSDVFLAVYEQYF
TRBV24-1	TRBJ2-3	TRBD1	NA	TGTGCCACCATAGGGACAGGCTACACAGATACGCAGTATTTT	CATIGTGYTDTQYF
TRBV4-1	TRBJ1-6	NA	NA	TGCGCCAGCAGCCAAATACAGGGCTATAATTCACCCCTCCACTTT	CASSQIQGYNSPLHF
TRBV19	TRBJ2-3	TRBD2	NA	TGTGCCAGTAGTATAGATGTGACGGGGGGGCTGGATACGCAGTATTTT	CASSIDVTGGLDTQYF
TRBV29-1	TRBJ2-1	TRBD2	NA	TGCAGCGTTGAGGGCGGGGCTAGCGGGAGTTACAATGAGCAGTTCTTC	CSVEGGASGSYNEQFF
TRBV7-2	TRBJ2-4	NA	NA	TGTGCCAGCAGCTATACCTTAAGAACTGGGAGGCGGTACTTC	CASSYTLRTGRRYF
TRBV5-1	TRBJ2-1	TRBD2	NA	TGCGCCAGCAGCCCGGGGACTACCTACAATGAGCAGTTCTTC	CASSPGTTYNEQFF
TRBV29-1	TRBJ2-7	TRBD2	NA	TGCAGCGTTTACACTAGCGGGAGGACCGAGCAGTACTTC	CSVYTSGRTEQYF
TRBV7-2	TRBJ1-1	NA	NA	TGTGCCAGCAGTCGGGTAAGAGCATCCACTGAAGCTTTCTTT	CASSRVRASTEAFF
TRBV7-8	TRBJ2-1	TRBD2	NA	TGTGCCAGCAGCCCCGGGGTACTAGCGGGGGGCCAACTTGGGGGTGAGCAGTTCTTC	CASSPGVLAGGQLGGEQFF
TRBV18	TRBJ2-7	TRBD2	NA	TGTGCCAGCTCCCTACTAGCGGGGGGGCCAATGGCCCACGAGCAGTACTTC	CASSLLAGGPMAHEQYF
TRBV7-6	TRBJ2-1	TRBD1	NA	TGTGCCAGCAGCCCGGACAGGTATAATGAGCAGTTCTTC	CASSPDRYNEQFF
TRBV29-1	TRBJ1-1	TRBD1	NA	TGCAGCGGACGGACAGGGGGTGGCACTGAAGCTTTCTTT	CSGRTGGGTEAFF
TRBV3-1/TRBV3-2	TRBJ2-3	TRBD1	once	TGTGCCAGCAGCCAAGCAGGGGGCCATACAGATACGCAGTATTTT	CASSQAGGHTDTQYF
TRBV13	TRBJ2-7	NA	NA	TGTGCCAGCAGCTCAGTAAATGAAGGGGGTTGGGTGAACGAGCAGTACTTC	CASSSVNEGGWVNEQYF
TRBV7-9	TRBJ2-7	TRBD1	NA	TGTGCCAGCAGCTCCATTCGGACAGGGGGTTACGAGCAGTACTTC	CASSSIRTGGYEQYF
TRBV9	TRBJ1-2	NA	few	TGTGCCAGCAGCGGTACAGGATATGGCTACACCTTC	CASSGTGYGYTF
TRBV7-9	TRBJ1-6	NA	NA	TGTGCCAGCAGCTTAGGGGACTCACCGGGCTGGGGACCCCTCCACTTT	CASSLGDSPGWGPLHF
TRBV7-9	TRBJ2-5	NA	NA	TGTGCCAGCAGCTGGACAGACCAAGAGACCCAGTACTTC	CASSWTDQETQYF
TRBV6-2/TRBV6-3	TRBJ2-1	TRBD2	NA	TGTGCCAGCAGTTACCCAAAGGCTGGCCTAGCGGGATACAATGAGCAGTTCTTC	CASSYPKAGLAGYNEQFF
TRBV2	TRBJ2-2	NA	NA	TGTGCCAGCAGGCCCCCCGGGCTAAGGGGCACCGGGGAGCTGTTTTTT	CASRPPGLRGTGELFF
TRBV7-3	TRBJ1-1	NA	NA	TGTGCCAGCAGCTCAGGAAGGGCGCCGGGGACTGAAGCTTTCTTT	CASSSGRAPGTEAFF
TRBV3-1/TRBV3-2	TRBJ1-2	TRBD1	NA	TGTGCCAGCAGCCACAGAACAGGGGAGAGCGGCTACACCTTC	CASSHRTGESGYTF
TRBV7-9	TRBJ1-2	TRBD1	NA	TGTGCCAGCAGCTTTTCTTCCGGGACAGGAGGCTACACCTTC	CASSFSSGTGGYTF
TRBV4-2	TRBJ1-1	TRBD1	few	TGTGCCAGCAGCCACCCCGGGACAGGGGGACCCATGAACACTGAAGCTTTCTTT	CASSHPGTGGPMNTEAFF
TRBV28	TRBJ1-2	NA	NA	TGTGCCAGCAGTATAACTAACTATGGCTACACCTTC	CASSITNYGYTF
TRBV9	TRBJ1-6	NA	NA	TGTGCCAGCAGCAAAGGGGATTCACCCCTCCACTTT	CASSKGDSPLHF